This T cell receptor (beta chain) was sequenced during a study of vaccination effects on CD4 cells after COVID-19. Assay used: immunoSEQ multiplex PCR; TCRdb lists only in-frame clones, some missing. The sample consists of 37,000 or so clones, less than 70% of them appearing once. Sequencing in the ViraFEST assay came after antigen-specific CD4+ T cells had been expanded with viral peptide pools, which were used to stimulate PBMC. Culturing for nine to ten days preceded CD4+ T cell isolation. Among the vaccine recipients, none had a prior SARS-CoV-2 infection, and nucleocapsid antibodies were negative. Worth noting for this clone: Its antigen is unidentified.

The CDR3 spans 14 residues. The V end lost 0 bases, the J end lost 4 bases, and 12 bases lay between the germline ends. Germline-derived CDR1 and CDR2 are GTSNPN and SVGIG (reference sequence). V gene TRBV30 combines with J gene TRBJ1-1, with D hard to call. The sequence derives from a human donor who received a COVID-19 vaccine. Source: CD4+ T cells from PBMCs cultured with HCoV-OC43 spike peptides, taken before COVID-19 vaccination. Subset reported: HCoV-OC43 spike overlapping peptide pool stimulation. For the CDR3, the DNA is TGTGCCTGGAGTGTATTCGGGTTGGGCACTGAAGCTTTCTTT. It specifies CAWSVFGLGTEAFF.